These T cell receptor beta chains were read from a single sample in a study of shared clonotypes between healthy human individuals. This table comes from immunoSEQ multiplex PCR, and its TCRdb copy is limited to in-frame clones, with some not included. The table includes roughly 2.2 million clones, 80% to 95% detected once. Material: naive CD4+ T cells from PBMCs. Receptors were obtained from a young man in good health. Some clones in this sample may be carry-over from other donors' samples. Both conserved end residues are part of each CDR3. Each record gives: D gene, J gene, clone size, V gene, CDR3 DNA, CDR3 protein. D genes are given only for firm matches. Clone size, where shown, is once, few, many, or a class for clones that have expanded.

- | TRBJ2-2 | - | TRBV27 | TGTGCCAGCAGTCTTCCTAAGGAGGACGCGAACACCGGGGAGCTGTTTTTT | CASSLPKEDANTGELFF
TRBD1 | TRBJ1-2 | - | TRBV30 | TGTGCCTGGGACTTGGGGACAGAGTCCTATGGCTACACCTTC | CAWDLGTESYGYTF
- | TRBJ2-3 | - | TRBV29-1 | TGCAGCGTTGATGGGGGCGGCACAGATACGCAGTATTTT | CSVDGGGTDTQYF
TRBD2 | TRBJ2-1 | once | TRBV29-1 | TGCAGCGTTGGAAGCGGGAGAGAAGAGCAGTTCTTC | CSVGSGREEQFF
- | TRBJ1-2 | - | TRBV2 | TGTGCCAGCGCCCCAAGGCTAGGACAGACCCTTGTCGACTATGGCTACACCTTC | CASAPRLGQTLVDYGYTF
- | TRBJ2-5 | once | TRBV6-1 | TGTGCCAGCAGTGAAATGGCGAAACAAGAGACCCAGTACTTC | CASSEMAKQETQYF
- | TRBJ2-1 | - | TRBV5-6 | TGTGCCAGCAGCCTACCTCCTGCTCACTCCTACAATGAGCAGTTCTTC | CASSLPPAHSYNEQFF
TRBD2 | TRBJ2-7 | - | TRBV7-2 | TGTGCCAGCAGCTTAGGACTAGCGGGGGGCTACGAGCAGTACTTC | CASSLGLAGGYEQYF
TRBD1 | TRBJ1-2 | - | TRBV16 | TGTGCCAGCAGCTCACGGACAGGGATAGAGGGCTACACCTTC | CASSSRTGIEGYTF
- | TRBJ1-2 | - | TRBV28 | TGTGCCAGCAGTTCCGGGCCGGAGAGTGGCTACACCTTC | CASSSGPESGYTF
- | TRBJ2-2 | - | TRBV5-1 | TGCGCCAGCAGCTTGGGACAGTCGAACACCGGGGAGCTGTTTTTT | CASSLGQSNTGELFF